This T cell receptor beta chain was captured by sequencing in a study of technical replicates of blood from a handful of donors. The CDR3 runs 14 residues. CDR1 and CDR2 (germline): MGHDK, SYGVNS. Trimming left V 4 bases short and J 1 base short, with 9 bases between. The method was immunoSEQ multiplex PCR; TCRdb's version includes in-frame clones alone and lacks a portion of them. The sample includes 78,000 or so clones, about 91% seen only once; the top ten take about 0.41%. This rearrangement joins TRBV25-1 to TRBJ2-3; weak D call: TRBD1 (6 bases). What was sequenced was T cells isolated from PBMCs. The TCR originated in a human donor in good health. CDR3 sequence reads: CASSGRGRTDTQYF. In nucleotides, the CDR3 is TGTGCCAGCAGTGGCAGGGGCCGCACAGATACGCAGTATTTT.